A single sample gave rise to the 32 T cell receptor beta chains below, sequenced in a study of cytomegalovirus exposure and HLA in healthy donors. 13 Jbeta primers and 60 Vbeta primers were used for the PCR. Sequenced by immunoSEQ multiplex PCR; TCRdb stores in-frame clones only, minus some. The sample has some 200,000 clones. Specimen: PBMCs. These receptors originate from a woman under 30 in good health and CMV-seropositive.

The chain couples TRBV5-4 to TRBJ1-1; D is unclear. Germline V gives CDR1 SGHNT, CDR2 YYREEE (reference sequence). CDR3 length equals 12 residues. V lost 5 bases, J lost 5 bases, and 10 bases lay in between. The CDR3 sequence: CASRNSGTEAFF. The CDR3 DNA follows: TGTGCCAGCAGGAACAGTGGAACTGAAGCTTTCTTT.

The chain is built from TRBV4-2 and TRBJ1-1; weak D call: TRBD1 (5 bases). The CDR3 spans 11 residues. Germline lookup yields CDR1 LGHNA and CDR2 YNFKEQ. Trimming stripped 1 base from V and 12 bases from J, with 9 bases between. DNA for the CDR3: TGTGCCAGCAGCCAAGCAGGGATGACTTTCTTT. This sequence encodes CASSQAGMTFF.

The chain joins TRBV11-2 to TRBJ2-7; weak D call: TRBD2 (5 bases). V lost 4 bases and J 1 base, leaving 11 bases between the germline ends. The CDR3 sequence is 14 residues long. CDR1 and CDR2 (germline): SGHAT, FQNNGV. The CDR3 region has the DNA TGTGCCAGCAGCTCGACTACCGGATCCTACGAGCAGTACTTC. Amino acid sequence: CASSSTTGSYEQYF.

The chain couples TRBV2 to TRBJ1-3; 8 bases are a match to TRBD1. CDR1 SNHLY and CDR2 FYNNEI come from the germline V gene. This CDR3 is 16 amino acids long. Losses at the gene ends were 6 bases for V and 3 bases for J; bases not matched to a gene: 10. This CDR3 reads CASSLGQGEDGNTIYF. For the CDR3, the DNA is TGTGCCAGCAGCCTAGGACAGGGCGAGGATGGAAACACCATATATTTT.

V and J are TRBV4-2 and TRBJ1-4, with 7 bases that match TRBD1. The J segment lost 4 bases and the V segment lost 1 base, leaving 6 bases of the junction unmatched. Germline-derived CDR1 and CDR2 are LGHNA and YNFKEQ. This CDR3 has 16 residues. CDR3 protein: CASSQVLGGINEKLFF. CDR3 bases: TGTGCCAGCAGCCAAGTACTAGGGGGCATTAATGAAAAACTGTTTTTT.

The CDR3 DNA sequence: TGTGCCAGCAGTTACTCGCGGCAACCCTACAATGAGCAGTTCTTC. It is translated as CASSYSRQPYNEQFF. V gene TRBV6-5 combines with J gene TRBJ2-1; D is uncertain. Trimming shortened V by 0 bases and J by 2 bases, and 8 bases separated the two germline ends. The CDR3 covers 15 residues. CDR1 is MNHEY and CDR2 is SVGAGI in the germline V gene.

The chain has TRBV2 and TRBJ1-6; D is perhaps TRBD1 (6 bases). Trimming stripped 6 bases from V and 0 bases from J, with 9 bases between. The V gene's germline CDR1 is SNHLY and CDR2 FYNNEI. This CDR3 comprises 15 residues. The CDR3 region has the DNA TGTGCCAGCAGGAGCAGGGGCTCCTATAATTCACCCCTCCACTTT. It is translated as CASRSRGSYNSPLHF.

V usage is TRBV30 and J usage is TRBJ2-2, with D perhaps matching TRBD2 (8 bases). Germline CDR1 GTSNPN, CDR2 SVGIG (reference sequence). Deletions cut 4 bases from V and 5 bases from J, with 20 bases between. The CDR3 covers 16 residues. The CDR3 bases are TGTGCCTGGAAGGGGGCGGGAGGCTCCCGGACCGGGGAGCTGTTTTTT. Translation: CAWKGAGGSRTGELFF.

The CDR3 here is CASSEGRGRTGELFF. Here the CDR3 DNA reads TGCGCCAGCAGTGAAGGGAGGGGAAGGACCGGGGAGCTGTTTTTT. The J gene is TRBJ2-2, the V gene TRBV10-1, with 7 bases identical to TRBD2. Trimming cost V 3 bases and J 5 bases; bases outside gene matches: 6. Germline assignment: CDR1 WNHNN and CDR2 SYGVQD (reference sequence). The CDR3 has 15 amino acids.

V usage is TRBV7-9 and J usage is TRBJ1-6; TRBD1 might be the D (5 bases). CDR3 size: 14 residues. Germline CDR1 is SEHNR and CDR2 is FQNEAQ (reference sequence). V lost 7 bases to trimming and J lost 8 bases, with 15 bases between them. The CDR3 sequence: CASTLRDSDSPLHF. The CDR3, as DNA: TGTGCCAGCACCCTACGGGACTCCGATTCACCCCTCCACTTT.

This chain connects TRBV19 to TRBJ2-7; 10 positions agree with TRBD1. Germline V CDR1 and CDR2: LNHDA, SQIVND (reference sequence). Losses at the gene ends were 6 bases for V and 2 bases for J; bases not matched to a gene: 4. The CDR3 is 14 amino acids. CDR3 coding DNA: TGTGCCAGTAGCCGGGACAGGGGTCCCTACGAGCAGTACTTC. Translating it yields CASSRDRGPYEQYF.

V gene TRBV9 combines with J gene TRBJ1-3; TRBD1 is a possible D gene (5 bases). CDR1 and CDR2 (germline): SGDLS, YYNGEE. V was pared by 0 bases and J by 0 bases, with 22 bases between. This CDR3 region has 20 residues. CDR3 sequence: CASSVGHWSPGLTSGNTIYF. Here the CDR3 DNA reads TGTGCCAGCAGCGTAGGTCATTGGTCGCCGGGACTGACCTCTGGAAACACCATATATTTT.

The chain carries TRBV5-1 and TRBJ2-3; D may be TRBD1 (6 bases). CDR1 SGHRS and CDR2 YFSETQ come from the germline V gene. The CDR3 runs to 13 residues. V lost 7 bases, J lost 2 bases, and 11 bases lay in between. In nucleotides, the CDR3 is TGCGCCAGCGGACAGAGACTCACAGATACGCAGTATTTT. Translation: CASGQRLTDTQYF.

The rearrangement uses TRBV27 and TRBJ2-2; tentative D call: TRBD1 (5 bases). V lost 8 bases to trimming and J lost 3 bases, with 7 bases between them. The CDR3 consists of 12 residues. Germline assignment: CDR1 MNHEY and CDR2 SMNVEV (reference sequence). This CDR3 reads CASGADTGELFF. In nucleotides, the CDR3 is TGTGCCAGCGGGGCCGACACCGGGGAGCTGTTTTTT.

The chain employs TRBV5-1 and TRBJ1-2; TRBD1 matches at 8 bases. The CDR3 totals 14 residues. V shed 3 bases and J 7 bases; nucleotides not matched to a gene: 8. Germline lookup yields CDR1 SGHRS and CDR2 YFSETQ. The CDR3 region has the DNA TGCGCCAGCAGCTCCACAGGGGGTTTTGGTGGCTACACCTTC. This encodes CASSSTGGFGGYTF.

The V and J genes are TRBV6-5 and TRBJ1-2; D may be TRBD1 (6 bases). V was pared by 6 bases and J by 4 bases, with 9 bases between. The CDR3 length is 12 residues. Germline V gene sequence: CDR1 MNHEY, CDR2 SVGAGI. CDR3 loop: CASSRGVYGYTF. In DNA, the CDR3 is TGTGCCAGCAGCAGGGGCGTCTATGGCTACACCTTC.

V is TRBV7-9 and J is TRBJ1-4, with 8 positions matching TRBD1. Germline V gives CDR1 SEHNR, CDR2 FQNEAQ (reference sequence). Unmatched junction bases numbered 6, after V lost 5 bases and J lost 10 bases. The CDR3 loop spans 13 amino acids. In DNA, the CDR3 is TGTGCCAGCAGCGGGGGACAGGTGCTAAAACTGTTTTTT. It is translated as CASSGGQVLKLFF. Full variable domain (missing parts from reference TRBV7-9 and TRBJ1-4): DTGVSQNPRHKITKRGQNVTFRCDPISEHNRLYWYRQTLGQGPEFLTYFQNEAQLEKSRLLSDRFSAERPKGSFSTLEIQRTEQGDSAMYLCASSGGQVLKLFFGSGTQLSVL.

The gene calls are TRBV5-1 and TRBJ1-1; 7 bases agree with TRBD1. Unmatched junction bases numbered 7, after V lost 2 bases and J lost 3 bases. Germline values: CDR1 SGHRS, CDR2 YFSETQ. CDR3 size: 15 residues. In DNA form, the CDR3 reads TGCGCCAGCAGCTTACAGGGGAAGGGGGACACTGAAGCTTTCTTT. It translates to CASSLQGKGDTEAFF.

The rearrangement joins TRBV5-1 to TRBJ2-5; 9 bases agree with TRBD1. The germline gives CDR1 SGHRS, CDR2 YFSETQ. The CDR3 is 14 residues long. Trimming at V came to 0 bases and at J to 9 bases, leaving 6 bases not matched to a gene. This CDR3 reads CASSLDRGPAAQYF. The DNA of the CDR3 is TGCGCCAGCAGCTTGGACAGGGGGCCGGCGGCCCAGTACTTC.

The genes are TRBV7-9 and TRBJ2-3, with a tentative D call TRBD2 (5 bases). Between the trimmed V and J ends, which lost 5 bases and 5 bases, there was a span of 11 bases. The CDR3 is 13 residues long. The germline gives CDR1 SEHNR, CDR2 FQNEAQ (reference sequence). In DNA form, the CDR3 reads TGTGCCAGCAGCCTCGGACTTTTAGATACGCAGTATTTT. Translation: CASSLGLLDTQYF.

CDR3 sequence (DNA): TGCGCCAGCAGCACCGGACAGGGACACGACTACACCTTC. Its translation: CASSTGQGHDYTF. This sequence joins TRBV5-1 and TRBJ1-2; 8 bases are shared with TRBD1. Germline lookup yields CDR1 SGHRS and CDR2 YFSETQ. J lost 10 bases, V lost 4 bases, and 9 bases had no gene match. This CDR3 region has 13 residues. Supplemented by reference TRBV5-1 and TRBJ1-2, the full variable domain reads KAGVTQTPRYLIKTRGQQVTLSCSPISGHRSVSWYQQTPGQGLQFLFEYFSETQRNKGNFPGRFSGRQFSNSRSEMNVSTLELGDSALYLCASSTGQGHDYTFGSGTRLTVV.

This chain uses TRBV6-1 with TRBJ1-3; D is perhaps TRBD1 (5 bases). Trimming took 2 bases from V and 2 from J, leaving 7 bases between them. The V gene's germline CDR1 is MNHNS and CDR2 SASEGT. There are 14 residues in the CDR3. The CDR3 region is CASSEWTTGNTIYF. The DNA for the CDR3 is TGTGCCAGCAGTGAATGGACAACTGGAAACACCATATATTTT.

The chain is built from TRBV5-3 and TRBJ2-7; a possible D gene is TRBD1 (6 bases). TRBV5-3 is sorted into the ORF group, with uncertain function. This CDR3 spans 13 amino acids. Trimming removed 4 bases at V and 2 bases at J, with 10 bases between. The CDR3 here is CARSRQAAYEQYF. The DNA for the CDR3 is TGTGCCAGAAGCCGACAGGCTGCCTACGAGCAGTACTTC.

This rearrangement joins TRBV6-1 to TRBJ1-1; tentatively, D is TRBD1 (5 bases). This CDR3 is built from 13 residues. The V end was cut by 7 bases, the J end by 7 bases, with 16 bases between. CDR1 and CDR2 (germline): MNHNS, SASEGT. This CDR3 is CASKIGVFDEAFF. The CDR3 DNA reads as TGTGCCAGCAAAATAGGGGTATTTGATGAAGCTTTCTTT.

This rearrangement joins TRBV15 to TRBJ1-1, with D perhaps TRBD1 (5 bases). Germline CDR1 LNHNV, CDR2 YYDKDF (reference sequence). This CDR3 is 12 amino acids long. The V end was cut by 3 bases, the J end by 8 bases, with 10 bases between. This CDR3 reads CATSRAREEAFF. The CDR3 DNA reads TGTGCCACCAGCAGGGCCAGGGAAGAAGCTTTCTTT.

This chain connects TRBV9 to TRBJ2-2; the D gene is possibly TRBD2 (6 bases). CDR3 length equals 14 residues. V was shortened by 4 bases and J by 4 bases, with 11 bases between the two germline ends. Germline assignment: CDR1 SGDLS and CDR2 YYNGEE. The CDR3 DNA sequence: TGTGCCAGCAGCCTTTCGGGAGCCACCGGGGAGCTGTTTTTT. As protein: CASSLSGATGELFF.

The V and J genes are TRBV9 and TRBJ1-3, with D maybe TRBD1 (5 bases). V was trimmed by 3 bases and J by 4 bases, leaving 8 bases between them. This CDR3 is built from 13 residues. CDR1 is SGDLS, CDR2 YYNGEE, per germline. CDR3 coding DNA: TGTGCCAGCAGCGCAGGGCCCGGAAACACCATATATTTT. This encodes CASSAGPGNTIYF.

The V and J genes are TRBV9 and TRBJ2-7; D gene ambiguous. The length of the CDR3 is 14 residues. CDR1 and CDR2 from the germline V gene are SGDLS and YYNGEE. V lost 3 bases, J lost 0 bases, and 10 bases lay in between. The DNA for the CDR3 is TGTGCCAGCAGCGGGGCCCCCCACTCCTACGAGCAGTACTTC. Its protein product is CASSGAPHSYEQYF.

The genes are TRBV11-2 and TRBJ2-5; tentative D call: TRBD1 (5 bases). V lost 5 bases to trimming and J lost 2 bases, with 15 bases between them. This CDR3 is built from 15 residues. Germline V gene lookup returns CDR1 SGHAT and CDR2 FQNNGV. This CDR3 is CASSPTGRVQETQYF. The CDR3 DNA follows: TGTGCCAGCAGCCCCACAGGCAGGGTGCAAGAGACCCAGTACTTC. The entire variable domain, with the rest obtained from reference TRBV11-2 and TRBJ2-5, is as follows: EAGVAQSPRYKIIEKRQSVAFWCNPISGHATLYWYQQILGQGPKLLIQFQNNGVVDDSQLPKDRFSAERLKGVDSTLKIQPAKLEDSAVYLCASSPTGRVQETQYFGPGTRLLVL.

This rearrangement joins TRBV6-1 to TRBJ1-6; D possibly corresponds to TRBD1 (5 bases). CDR1 is MNHNS, CDR2 SASEGT, per germline. V lost 3 bases and J lost 9, with 15 bases in between. This CDR3 comprises 15 residues. The CDR3 spells CASSDYRNQGSPLHF. The CDR3 bases are TGTGCCAGCAGTGACTATCGAAACCAGGGTTCACCCCTCCACTTT.

The J gene is TRBJ1-1, the V gene TRBV4-2; TRBD1 is a possible D gene (5 bases). Germline values: CDR1 LGHNA, CDR2 YNFKEQ. The V and J ends lost 4 bases and 3 bases respectively, with 18 bases between them. The CDR3 length is 16 residues. CDR3 sequence: CASSPLSGGKDTEAFF. CDR3 coding DNA: TGTGCCAGCAGCCCCCTGAGCGGGGGTAAGGACACTGAAGCTTTCTTT.

This chain links TRBV7-3 with TRBJ2-2; 10 bases align to TRBD1. The germline V gene has CDR1 SGHTA and CDR2 FQGTGA. The ends lost 5 bases at V and 1 base at J; junction bases unmatched: 4. This CDR3 has 16 residues. CDR3 in amino acids: CASSPRTGGNTGELFF. The CDR3 nucleotides read TGTGCCAGCAGCCCCCGGACAGGGGGGAACACCGGGGAGCTGTTTTTT. Full variable domain (rest looked up from reference TRBV7-3 and TRBJ2-2): GAGVSQTPSNKVTEKGKYVELRCDPISGHTALYWYRQSLGQGPEFLIYFQGTGAADDSGLPNDRFFAVRPEGSVSTLKIQRTERGDSAVYLCASSPRTGGNTGELFFGEGSRLTVL.